These 24 T cell receptor beta chains share one sample of origin, sequenced in a study of blood T cell repertoires in COVID-19. Clones were read by immunoSEQ multiplex PCR, and TCRdb kept only the in-frame ones, dropping some. The sample carries approximately 40,000 clones, around four fifths recorded once. The sequenced sample consisted of peripheral blood. These receptors were taken from a man at least 80 years old with active or convalescent COVID-19.

This chain connects TRBV10-3 to TRBJ2-7; TRBD1 matches at 8 bases. CDR1 and CDR2 from the germline V gene are ENHRY and SYGVKD. With V trimmed by 0 bases and J by 3 bases, 4 bases remained unmatched. This CDR3 has 15 amino acids. The CDR3 loop is CAISESETGVYEQYF. The CDR3 bases are TGTGCCATCAGTGAGTCTGAGACAGGGGTCTACGAGCAGTACTTC.

This clone was observed a few times. The chain has TRBV13 and TRBJ1-2; no clear D gene. CDR1 PRHDT and CDR2 FYEKMQ come from the germline V gene (reference sequence). This CDR3 contains 16 residues. The ends were cut back, 5 bases at V and 0 bases at J, with 16 bases in the middle. The CDR3 spells CASSQLNSEANYGYTF. The CDR3 coding sequence is TGTGCCAGCAGCCAACTTAATAGTGAAGCTAACTATGGCTACACCTTC.

The J gene is TRBJ1-4, the V gene TRBV7-9; D is unresolved. The CDR3 length is 14 residues. Trimming shortened V by 6 bases and J by 5 bases, and 13 bases separated the two germline ends. Germline V gives CDR1 SEHNR, CDR2 FQNEAQ (reference sequence). Here the CDR3 reads CASSLAGSNEKLFF. CDR3 nucleotides: TGTGCCAGCAGTCTAGCCGGTTCCAATGAAAAACTGTTTTTT. Using reference TRBV7-9 and TRBJ1-4 for the parts outside the CDR3, the full variable domain is DTGVSQNPRHKITKRGQNVTFRCDPISEHNRLYWYRQTLGQGPEFLTYFQNEAQLEKSRLLSDRFSAERPKGSFSTLEIQRTEQGDSAMYLCASSLAGSNEKLFFGSGTQLSVL.

This clone showed up just once. This sequence joins TRBV28 and TRBJ1-1; D ambiguous. V lost 2 bases, J lost 9 bases, and 19 bases lay in between. Germline loops: CDR1 MDHEN, CDR2 SYDVKM. The CDR3 loop spans 15 amino acids. The CDR3 here is CASSLPQRREAQAFF. As DNA, the CDR3 is TGTGCCAGCAGTTTACCCCAACGCCGGGAGGCCCAAGCTTTCTTT.

The V gene is TRBV5-6, the J gene TRBJ2-3, with TRBD1 matching over 7 bases. The germline V gene encodes CDR1 SGHDT and CDR2 YYEEEE. The CDR3 extends over 13 amino acids. V lost 4 bases, J lost 4 bases, and 3 bases stayed unmatched. The CDR3: CASSLGGPDTQYF. CDR3 coding DNA: TGTGCCAGCAGCCTAGGGGGCCCAGATACGCAGTATTTT.

The chain combines TRBV4-2 with TRBJ1-2, with D possibly TRBD1 on 6 matching bases. The CDR3 covers 17 residues. V was shortened by 1 base and J by 3 bases, with 18 bases between the two germline ends. The germline CDR1 and CDR2 sequences are LGHNA and YNFKEQ. For the CDR3, the DNA is TGTGCCAGCAGCCAAGCGGGATCGGGGGGCGCAGACTATGGCTACACCTTC. The encoded protein is CASSQAGSGGADYGYTF.

This clone was counted once. V and J are TRBV19 and TRBJ2-7, with D possibly matching TRBD2 (5 bases). Germline CDR1 is LNHDA and CDR2 is SQIVND (reference sequence). The CDR3 has 14 residues. V was pared by 2 bases and J by 0 bases, with 8 bases between. The CDR3 region has the DNA TGTGCCAGTAGTATAACGGGGAGCTCCTACGAGCAGTACTTC. This translates into CASSITGSSYEQYF.

The chain is built from TRBV18 and TRBJ2-5, with 10 bases fitting TRBD2. Germline CDR1 is KGHSH and CDR2 is LQKENI. CDR3 length: 15 residues. Losses at the gene ends were 3 bases for V and 5 bases for J; bases not matched to a gene: 6. As DNA, the CDR3 is TGTGCCAGCTCACCGGCTAGCGGGAGCCGGGAGACCCAGTACTTC. Its translation is CASSPASGSRETQYF.

The chain couples TRBV6-5 to TRBJ2-1; weak D call: TRBD2 (6 bases). CDR3 length: 14 residues. Trimming cost V 7 bases and J 4 bases, with 14 bases left between them. CDR1 is MNHEY and CDR2 is SVGAGI in the germline V gene. In DNA, the CDR3 is TGTGCCAGCACCTATGGCGGAGGGTACAATGAGCAGTTCTTC. The encoded protein is CASTYGGGYNEQFF.

The chain uses TRBV6-6 and TRBJ1-1; no firm D call. Germline CDR1 and CDR2: MNHNY and SVGAGI (reference sequence). The CDR3 covers 14 residues. Trimming took 4 bases from V and 0 from J, leaving 9 bases between them. CDR3 in amino acids: CASSFWLLNTEAFF. In DNA, the CDR3 is TGTGCCAGCAGTTTCTGGCTGCTGAACACTGAAGCTTTCTTT.

This chain joins TRBV4-1 and TRBJ2-5; the D is unclear. The ends were cut back, 3 bases at V and 2 bases at J, with 13 bases in the middle. The CDR3 covers 15 residues. Germline CDR1 reads MGHRA; CDR2 reads YSYEKL. The CDR3 bases are TGCGCCAGCAGCCATTACGGCGGTCCACAAGAGACCCAGTACTTC. Translated: CASSHYGGPQETQYF.

This sequence joins TRBV7-9 and TRBJ1-1; 8 bases match TRBD1. V was pared by 4 bases and J by 2 bases, with 6 bases of the junction left unmatched. Looked up from germline, CDR1 is SEHNR and CDR2 is FQNEAQ (reference sequence). The length of the CDR3 is 15 residues. The CDR3, as DNA: TGTGCCAGCAGCTCAAGGGGGACAGGTAACACTGAAGCTTTCTTT. Its protein is CASSSRGTGNTEAFF.

V gene TRBV27 combines with J gene TRBJ2-2, with 10 positions matching TRBD1. The CDR3 is 15 residues long. Germline V gives CDR1 MNHEY, CDR2 SMNVEV (reference sequence). V lost 4 bases to trimming and J lost 8 bases; unmatched junction nucleotides: 7. The CDR3 here is CASSYRDRGRGELFF. In DNA form, the CDR3 reads TGTGCCAGCAGTTACAGGGACAGGGGAAGGGGGGAGCTGTTTTTT.

The chain carries TRBV5-1 and TRBJ2-7; TRBD1 or TRBD2 may be the D gene (6 bases each). Germline CDR1 reads SGHRS; CDR2 reads YFSETQ. The length of the CDR3 is 14 residues. Trimming left V 4 bases short and J 3 bases short, with 14 bases between. Here the CDR3 reads CASSLGGERYEQYF. CDR3 bases: TGCGCCAGCAGCCTGGGGGGCGAGCGCTACGAGCAGTACTTC.

This clone occurred a few times. The chain couples TRBV5-1 to TRBJ2-7; 11 bases fit TRBD1. Germline CDR1 and CDR2: SGHRS and YFSETQ. The CDR3 length is 14 residues. Trimming took 4 bases from V and 6 from J; bases not matched to a gene: 6. The DNA for the CDR3 is TGCGCCAGCAGCCCCGGGACAGGGGGTGTCGAGCAGTACTTC. It codes for CASSPGTGGVEQYF.

The chain carries TRBV13 and TRBJ2-3; unclear D gene. The CDR3 runs to 15 residues. Trimming removed 4 bases at V and 2 bases at J, with 13 bases between. From germline, CDR1 is PRHDT and CDR2 FYEKMQ (reference sequence). This CDR3 is CASSSGSFNTDTQYF. The DNA for the CDR3 is TGTGCCAGCAGCTCCGGGTCTTTCAACACAGATACGCAGTATTTT.

The genes are TRBV21-1 and TRBJ2-7; the D call TRBD2 from the table was never checked on the DNA. TRBV21-1 is termed a pseudogene. The CDR3 runs to 13 residues. CDR3 coding DNA: TGTGCCAGCCCTGGGAGGGACTCCTACGAGCAGTACTTC. Translated: CASPGRDSYEQYF.

The chain uses TRBV7-9 and TRBJ1-1; D gene ambiguous. This CDR3 has 12 amino acids. The V gene's germline CDR1 is SEHNR and CDR2 FQNEAQ (reference sequence). Trimming took 3 bases from V and 3 from J, leaving 5 bases between them. The DNA for the CDR3 is TGTGCCAGCAGCTTCGAGTACACTGAAGCTTTCTTT. Protein sequence: CASSFEYTEAFF.

The V gene is TRBV29-1, the J gene TRBJ1-3, with 10 bases fitting TRBD1. Germline CDR1 and CDR2: SQVTM and ANQGSEA. With 0 bases clipped from V and 0 bases from J, the junction kept 2 bases outside the gene matches. This CDR3 has 16 amino acids. The CDR3 protein is CSVEDRDRGSGNTIYF. CDR3 sequence (DNA): TGCAGCGTTGAAGATCGGGACAGGGGCTCTGGAAACACCATATATTTT.

The V call is TRBV7-2, the J call TRBJ1-6; 7 positions match TRBD1. Per germline, CDR1 SGHTA and CDR2 FQGNSA. With V trimmed by 5 bases and J by 2 bases, 6 bases remained unmatched. This CDR3 comprises 16 residues. CDR3 amino acids: CASSTQGDPYNSPLHF. The CDR3 nucleotides read TGTGCCAGCAGCACCCAGGGGGACCCCTATAATTCACCCCTCCACTTT.

The V call is TRBV10-2, the J call TRBJ2-7; 8 bases are shared with TRBD1. Germline V lookup: CDR1 WSHSY, CDR2 SAAADI. The junction had 6 bases not matched to a gene; V was cut back by 2 bases and J by 0 bases. The CDR3 contains 16 residues. DNA for the CDR3: TGCGCCAGCAGTGAGCCTGACAGGGGACTCTCCTACGAGCAGTACTTC. Protein: CASSEPDRGLSYEQYF.

The CDR3 DNA follows: TGTGCCAGCAGTTACACCCGGACTCCCGGAAACACCATATATTTT. Amino acids: CASSYTRTPGNTIYF. J is TRBJ1-3 and V is TRBV6-5; D remains ambiguous. Germline assignment: CDR1 MNHEY and CDR2 SVGAGI. V dropped 2 bases and J dropped 4 bases, with 12 bases sitting between them. This CDR3 is 15 amino acids long.

This clone was recorded only once. The V call is TRBV19, the J call TRBJ2-1; TRBD2 matches at 11 bases. The CDR3 is 15 residues long. V was pared by 7 bases and J by 5 bases, with 7 bases of the junction left unmatched. Germline V gene sequence: CDR1 LNHDA, CDR2 SQIVND (reference sequence). The CDR3 loop is CASTLGLAENNEQFF. The CDR3 DNA reads TGTGCCAGTACCTTGGGACTAGCGGAGAACAATGAGCAGTTCTTC.

CDR3 bases: TGTGCCAGCAGTTCGACAGGGGGCATCGGGGAGCTGTTTTTT. Its translation: CASSSTGGIGELFF. The rearrangement uses TRBV28 and TRBJ2-2; 10 positions agree with TRBD1. With V trimmed by 4 bases and J by 7 bases, 3 bases remained unmatched. Germline-derived CDR1 and CDR2 are MDHEN and SYDVKM. This CDR3 has 14 residues.